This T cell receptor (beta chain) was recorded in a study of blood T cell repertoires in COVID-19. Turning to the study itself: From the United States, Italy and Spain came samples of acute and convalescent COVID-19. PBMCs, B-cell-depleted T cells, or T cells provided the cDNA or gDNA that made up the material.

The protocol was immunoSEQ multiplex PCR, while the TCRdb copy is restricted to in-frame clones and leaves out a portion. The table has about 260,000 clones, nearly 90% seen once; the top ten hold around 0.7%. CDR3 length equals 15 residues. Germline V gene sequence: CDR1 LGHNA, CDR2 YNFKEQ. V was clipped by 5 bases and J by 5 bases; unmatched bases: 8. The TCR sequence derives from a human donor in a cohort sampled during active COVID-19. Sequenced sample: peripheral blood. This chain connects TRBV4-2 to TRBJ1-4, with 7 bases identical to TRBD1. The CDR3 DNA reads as TGTGCCAGCAGCTTCTACAGGGGCGAGAATGAAAAACTGTTTTTT. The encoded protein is CASSFYRGENEKLFF.